This T cell receptor beta chain was found in a study of blood T cell repertoires in COVID-19. As originally analysed: Researchers report that nucleated cell counts were estimated from reference gene primer amplification. TCRdb's copy holds only in-frame clones and misses some; the assay was immunoSEQ multiplex PCR. V and J calls plus clone size are reproduced from that table; the DNA served to infer D and trimming. Seen here are 150,000 to 180,000 clones, 65% to 90% observed once, and the top ten hold 9.5% to 13%. The Seattle site enrolled patients during active infection and followed them longitudinally. This receptor was obtained from a woman aged 55-69 years with COVID-19, enrolled during active disease. Sample: peripheral blood.

The CDR3 protein is CASSNIRRGRRSEQYF. Here the CDR3 DNA reads TGTGCCAGCAGCAATATACGCAGGGGGCGTAGGAGCGAGCAGTACTTC. The J gene is TRBJ2-7, the V gene TRBV21-1; the D call in the table, TRBD1, was not verified against the DNA. TRBV21-1 is designated a pseudogene. This CDR3 is built from 16 residues.